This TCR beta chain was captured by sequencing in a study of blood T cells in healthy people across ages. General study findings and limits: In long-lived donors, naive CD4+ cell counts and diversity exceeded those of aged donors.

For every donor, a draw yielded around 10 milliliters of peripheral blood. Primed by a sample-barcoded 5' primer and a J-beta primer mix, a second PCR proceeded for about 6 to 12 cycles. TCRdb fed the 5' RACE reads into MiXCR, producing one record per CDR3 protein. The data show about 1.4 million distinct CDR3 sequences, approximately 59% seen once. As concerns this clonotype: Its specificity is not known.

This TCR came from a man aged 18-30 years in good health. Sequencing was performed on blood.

CDR3 sequence reads: CASSLSTGQGLWGQYF. CDR3 in DNA: TGTGCCAGCAGTTTATCGACGGGACAGGGCCTGTGGGGCCAGTACTTC. The rearrangement uses TRBV27 and TRBJ2-7; 9 bases align to TRBD1. V shed 0 bases and J 10 bases; nucleotides not matched to a gene: 13. Germline V CDR1 and CDR2: MNHEY, SMNVEV (reference sequence). The CDR3 has 16 amino acids.